Described below is a single T cell receptor beta chain sequence and its context. In its sample, this clonotype was seen many times. Its antigen remains undetermined. No base quality information exists; no much larger clone differs at one position. The data were taken from a study of lung T cells in sarcoidosis with Löfgren's syndrome (dated by TCRdb to 2015 to 2018). Concerning the study at large: Sarcoidosis was characterized as a granulomatous disease that mainly affects the lungs and features an accumulation of CD4+ T cells in bronchoalveolar lavage fluid. The repertoire analyses centered on Lofgren's syndrome patients.

Study-wide conclusions, independent of this receptor: TRAV12-1 and TRBV2 CDR3 motifs were reported to be shared among multiple Löfgren's syndrome patients, suggesting public CD4+ TCR repertoires. The study only suggested recognition of a sarcoidosis-associated antigen, and the antigen remained putative and unidentified. Compared with control subjects, Lofgren's syndrome patients reportedly showed the greatest expansion in the V gene segments TRAV12-1 and TRBV2. Analysis of alphabeta pairing showed that TRAV12-1 paired preferentially with TRBV2, and the TCRs formed by this pairing showed CDR3 homology.

These reads were obtained on an Illumina MiSeq. TCRdb trimmed public reads at Q25 via fastp, called clones via MiXCR and kept in-frame beta chains. One record per CDR3 amino acid sequence lists the most common genes and DNA. The sample table lists about 63,000 distinct CDR3 sequences, 21% of them with a count of one. The ten largest clones add up to around 2.3% of the sample. The CDR3, cysteine through phenylalanine, is 15 amino acids long. The retained sequence is limited to the CDR3, 45 bases, with the frame set at the first base. For CDR1 and CDR2, the germline V gene lists MDHEN and SYDVKM. V and J are truncated by 7 bases and 1 base respectively, leaving an intervening sequence of 16 bases.

This sequence uses TRBV28 and TRBJ1-2; D gene: possibly TRBD1, on 5 matching bases. The sample consisted of CD4+ T cells from PBMCs. This clonotype was obtained from a human donor with sarcoidosis (Löfgren's syndrome or another form), or a control subject (not recorded which). CDR3 region: CASTFGGRSNYGYTF. At the DNA level, the sequence is TGTGCCAGCACTTTTGGGGGGAGAAGTAACTATGGCTACACCTTC.